This T cell receptor beta chain appears in the sequencing data of a study of early T cells in non-severe SARS-CoV-2 infection. Study-wide context: The chains were unpaired, and the sequenced material was bulk RNA from unsorted whole blood.

Notes on this clonotype: Its target is unknown.

The CDR3 covers 13 residues. Germline V gene data show CDR1 as SGHTA and CDR2 as FQGNSA. Trimming stripped 5 bases from V and 8 bases from J, with 13 bases between. Individual cDNA molecules each received unique molecular identifiers attached to them. TCRdb reanalysed the 5' RACE reads using MiXCR and keeps one entry per CDR3 protein. Altogether approximately 27,000 distinct CDR3 sequences are present, about 4.6% being singletons, with the ten largest covering about an eighth. Study-wide findings and caveats: VDJdb matches were skewed toward anti-spike CD8 T cell responses.

Specimen: whole blood. The rearrangement joins TRBV7-2 to TRBJ2-1, with unresolved D. The TCR originated in an adult who was a healthcare worker with PCR-confirmed SARS-CoV-2 infection or an uninfected control (not recorded which). As DNA, the CDR3 is TGTGCCAGCAGCCCCCTCCAGAGCTATGAGCAGTTCTTC. Translated, it gives CASSPLQSYEQFF.